These 14 T cell receptor beta chains originate from one sample sequenced in a study of T cell responses to AZD1222 COVID-19 vaccine. TCRdb's copy holds only in-frame clones and misses some; the assay was immunoSEQ multiplex PCR. The sample carries tens of thousands of clones, 85% to 90% recorded once. Sequencing was performed on peripheral blood, taken on day 0 of AZD1222 vaccination. Every receptor here comes from an adult in good health.

The chain has TRBV6-5 and TRBJ1-1; D is perhaps TRBD1 (6 bases). This CDR3 is 14 amino acids long. Trimming took off 6 bases at V and 1 base at J, with 12 bases between the two ends. Germline assignment: CDR1 MNHEY and CDR2 SVGAGI. CDR3 sequence reads: CASRPQGGNTEAFF. As DNA, the CDR3 is TGTGCCAGCAGACCACAGGGTGGGAACACTGAAGCTTTCTTT.

The V call is TRBV19, the J call TRBJ1-2, with D perhaps matching TRBD1 (5 bases). The V and J ends lost 3 bases and 4 bases respectively, with 15 bases between them. This CDR3 contains 15 residues. CDR1 and CDR2 from the germline V gene are LNHDA and SQIVND (reference sequence). The CDR3 DNA reads as TGTGCCAGTAGTATCGGGGGTAAGGGTGGCTATGGCTACACCTTC. Translation gives CASSIGGKGGYGYTF.

This clone showed up just a few times. V gene TRBV15 combines with J gene TRBJ2-7; D is unclear. Trimming removed 8 bases at V and 3 bases at J, with 14 bases between. The CDR3 has 13 amino acids. CDR1 is LNHNV, CDR2 YYDKDF, per germline (reference sequence). This CDR3 is CATARQPYYEQYF. DNA of the CDR3: TGTGCCACCGCTAGGCAGCCGTACTACGAGCAGTACTTC.

The V call is TRBV5-1, the J call TRBJ2-3; the match to TRBD2 covers 9 bases. Germline V gene lookup returns CDR1 SGHRS and CDR2 YFSETQ. CDR3 length: 17 residues. V trimming: 5 bases; J trimming: 2 bases; junction bases outside the gene matches: 12. The CDR3: CASRVTRSSGVTDTQYF. For the CDR3, the DNA is TGCGCCAGCAGAGTGACGAGATCTAGCGGGGTCACAGATACGCAGTATTTT.

This rearrangement joins TRBV6-1 to TRBJ2-3; D is ambiguous. Between the trimmed V and J ends, which lost 3 bases and 2 bases, there was a span of 12 bases. The CDR3 consists of 15 residues. The germline gives CDR1 MNHNS, CDR2 SASEGT. This chain's CDR3 is CASSESLPNTDTQYF. The CDR3 nucleotides read TGTGCCAGCAGTGAGTCACTACCAAACACAGATACGCAGTATTTT.

This chain uses TRBV5-1 with TRBJ2-7, with a tentative D call TRBD1 (6 bases). From germline, CDR1 is SGHRS and CDR2 YFSETQ. The CDR3 covers 12 residues. Trimming stripped 5 bases from V and 5 bases from J, with 11 bases between. The CDR3 is CASRYNRDEQYF. In nucleotides, the CDR3 is TGCGCCAGCAGGTACAACAGGGACGAGCAGTACTTC.

The J gene is TRBJ2-2, the V gene TRBV3-1 (or the pseudogene TRBV3-2); 9 nucleotides agree with TRBD2. The CDR3 totals 18 residues. Germline values: CDR1 LGHDT, CDR2 YNNKEL (reference sequence). V trimming: 1 base; J trimming: 7 bases; junction bases outside the gene matches: 13. CDR3 in amino acids: CASSQGQRASGALGELFF. CDR3 coding DNA: TGTGCCAGCAGCCAAGGACAACGGGCTAGCGGGGCTCTCGGGGAGCTGTTTTTT.

The J gene is TRBJ1-2, the V gene TRBV30; 9 bases line up with TRBD1. J lost 3 bases, V lost 1 base, and 6 bases had no gene match. The length of the CDR3 is 15 residues. CDR1 and CDR2 from the germline V gene are GTSNPN and SVGIG (reference sequence). The CDR3 sequence: CAWSDDRGADYGYTF. The CDR3 nucleotides are TGTGCCTGGAGTGATGACAGGGGGGCCGACTATGGCTACACCTTC.

The V gene is TRBV6-5, the J gene TRBJ1-1; D is possibly TRBD1 (5 bases). CDR1 is MNHEY and CDR2 is SVGAGI in the germline V gene. V was pared by 6 bases and J by 4 bases, with 12 bases between. CDR3 length: 13 amino acids. The CDR3 reads CASSIGGGTEAFF. The CDR3 DNA follows: TGTGCCAGCAGCATCGGGGGGGGCACTGAAGCTTTCTTT.

This chain uses TRBV29-1 with TRBJ1-6; 8 positions agree with TRBD1. This CDR3 has 13 amino acids. V trimming: 7 bases; J trimming: 5 bases; junction bases outside the gene matches: 4. Germline V gives CDR1 SQVTM, CDR2 ANQGSEA. In DNA, the CDR3 is TGCAGCGCCGCGACAGGGGATAATTCACCCCTCCACTTT. Amino acids: CSAATGDNSPLHF.

The CDR3, as DNA: TGTGCCTGGAGTCGGCTAGCGGCAGATACGCAGTATTTT. It codes for CAWSRLAADTQYF. The V gene is TRBV30, the J gene TRBJ2-3, with TRBD2 identical over 7 bases. The germline V gene has CDR1 GTSNPN and CDR2 SVGIG (reference sequence). V lost 2 bases, J lost 4 bases, and 3 bases stayed unmatched. The CDR3 extends over 13 amino acids.

The rearrangement links TRBV29-1 to TRBJ1-2; no clear D. The germline V and J ends were trimmed by 0 bases and 7 bases, with 21 bases remaining between them. Germline CDR1 reads SQVTM; CDR2 reads ANQGSEA. The CDR3 contains 16 residues. CDR3 region: CSVEEGGSGALGGYTF. The CDR3 DNA reads as TGCAGCGTTGAAGAAGGCGGCAGCGGAGCTCTGGGTGGCTACACCTTC.

This clone showed up just once. V is TRBV25-1 and J is TRBJ1-2; 8 nucleotides agree with TRBD1. Germline V gives CDR1 MGHDK, CDR2 SYGVNS. The CDR3 contains 14 residues. Unmatched junction bases numbered 5, after V lost 4 bases and J lost 4 bases. The DNA for the CDR3 is TGTGCCAGCAGTGCGGACAGGGACTTCTATGGCTACACCTTC. Protein product: CASSADRDFYGYTF.

The J gene is TRBJ2-3, the V gene TRBV11-2, with a weak D call TRBD2 (5 bases). Trimming took off 3 bases at V and 5 bases at J, with 15 bases between the two ends. This CDR3 comprises 15 residues. Germline V gene data show CDR1 as SGHAT and CDR2 as FQNNGV. CDR3 sequence: CASSFSVASGDTQYF. The CDR3 nucleotides are TGTGCCAGCAGCTTCTCGGTAGCGTCTGGAGATACGCAGTATTTT. The variable domain in full, completed from reference TRBV11-2 and TRBJ2-3, reads EAGVAQSPRYKIIEKRQSVAFWCNPISGHATLYWYQQILGQGPKLLIQFQNNGVVDDSQLPKDRFSAERLKGVDSTLKIQPAKLEDSAVYLCASSFSVASGDTQYFGPGTRLTVL.